A selection of T cell receptor beta chains follows, all from one sample in a study of blood T cell repertoires in COVID-19. The repertoire was sequenced with immunoSEQ multiplex PCR; TCRdb's copy has only in-frame clones and lacks some. The sample consists of more than 90,000 clones, about two thirds of them appearing once. The specimen was peripheral blood. These receptors all stem from a woman aged 60 to 75 in a cohort sampled during active or convalescent COVID-19. The CDR3 runs from the conserved cysteine through the conserved F or W. The D gene is left open where the match is weak. Size is omitted from some rows. Given values are once, few, many or a class for expanded clones.

len | abundance | d_gene | j_gene | v_gene | CDR3aa | CDR3nt
15 | - | - | TRBJ2-1 | TRBV5-6 | CASSFYPGTYNEQFF | TGTGCCAGCAGCTTTTACCCAGGGACCTACAATGAGCAGTTCTTC
14 | - | - | TRBJ1-3 | TRBV5-6 | CASSIGRAGNTIYF | TGTGCCAGCAGTATTGGGAGGGCTGGAAACACCATATATTTT
14 | - | - | TRBJ2-2 | TRBV6-2/TRBV6-3 | CASSPGGLLSELFF | TGTGCCAGCAGTCCCGGGGGGCTCCTCTCAGAGCTGTTTTTT
15 | - | - | TRBJ2-3 | TRBV7-6 | CASSLAWSSADTQYF | TGTGCCAGCAGCTTAGCGTGGAGTAGCGCAGATACGCAGTATTTT
16 | - | - | TRBJ1-1 | TRBV14 | CASSPRVRTLNTEAFF | TGTGCCAGCAGCCCGAGGGTTAGGACTTTGAACACTGAAGCTTTCTTT
15 | - | TRBD1 | TRBJ1-1 | TRBV18 | CASSLWTGENTEAFF | TGTGCCAGCTCACTTTGGACAGGGGAGAACACTGAAGCTTTCTTT
21 | - | TRBD2 | TRBJ2-3 | TRBV4-2 | CASSQAAPAGGPVAPTDTQYF | TGTGCCAGCAGCCAAGCGGCTCCAGCGGGGGGGCCGGTTGCCCCCACAGATACGCAGTATTTT
16 | once | TRBD1 | TRBJ2-1 | TRBV7-9 | CASSRRDRAFYNEQFF | TGTGCCAGCAGCCGCAGGGACAGGGCCTTTTACAATGAGCAGTTCTTC
15 | - | - | TRBJ2-7 | TRBV27 | CASSVTGFSGYEQYF | TGTGCCAGCAGTGTTACAGGGTTTTCGGGCTACGAGCAGTACTTC
15 | few | - | TRBJ1-6 | TRBV18 | CASSVGLSYNSPLHF | TGTGCCAGCTCAGTGGGACTGAGCTATAATTCACCCCTCCACTTT
16 | - | TRBD2 | TRBJ2-1 | TRBV9 | CASSRRLAGGRNEQFF | TGTGCCAGCAGCCGAAGACTAGCGGGGGGGCGCAATGAGCAGTTCTTC
14 | - | TRBD1 | TRBJ1-4 | TRBV2 | CASRAGQGGEKLFF | TGTGCCAGCAGGGCGGGACAGGGCGGCGAAAAACTGTTTTTT
16 | - | TRBD1 | TRBJ2-3 | TRBV15 | CATSRDPTGGTDTQYF | TGTGCCACCAGCAGAGATCCGACAGGGGGCACAGATACGCAGTATTTT
17 | once | - | TRBJ1-4 | TRBV21-1 | CASSTAGLGTPNEKLFF | TGTGCCAGCAGCACCGCCGGGTTGGGTACGCCTAATGAAAAACTGTTTTTT
15 | few | TRBD2 | TRBJ2-1 | TRBV5-1 | CASSLRGDGDNEQFF | TGCGCCAGCAGCCTGCGGGGGGACGGCGACAATGAGCAGTTCTTC
16 | - | - | TRBJ2-4 | TRBV5-6 | CASSLRRRDSKNIQYF | TGTGCCAGCAGCTTGCGACGACGGGATAGCAAAAACATTCAGTACTTC
11 | - | - | TRBJ1-2 | TRBV28 | CASSPLDGYTF | TGTGCCAGCAGTCCTCTCGATGGCTACACCTTC
15 | once | TRBD2 | TRBJ2-2 | TRBV28 | CASSSGLVSTGELFF | TGTGCCAGCAGTTCGGGACTAGTGAGCACCGGGGAGCTGTTTTTT
14 | few | - | TRBJ1-2 | TRBV7-2 | CASSLGGNPYGYTF | TGTGCCAGCAGCTTAGGCGGGAATCCCTATGGCTACACCTTC
17 | - | TRBD2 | TRBJ2-7 | TRBV10-1 | CASSEVVTSGGIYEQYF | TGCGCCAGCAGTGAGGTCGTGACTAGCGGGGGTATCTACGAGCAGTACTTC
14 | - | - | TRBJ1-2 | TRBV5-1 | CASSLGGAWYGYTF | TGCGCCAGCAGCTTAGGAGGGGCCTGGTATGGCTACACCTTC
16 | - | TRBD1 | TRBJ1-6 | TRBV5-1 | CASSLVGQGYNSPLHF | TGCGCCAGCAGCTTGGTGGGACAGGGTTATAATTCACCCCTCCACTTT
18 | - | TRBD2 | TRBJ2-5 | TRBV2 | CASMGGLGTRLSGETQYF | TGTGCCAGCATGGGGGGGCTCGGGACTAGACTATCCGGGGAGACCCAGTACTTC
17 | - | TRBD1 | TRBJ2-7 | TRBV2 | CASSDEPYGTGTYEQYF | TGTGCCAGCAGTGACGAGCCCTACGGGACAGGGACCTACGAGCAGTACTTC
19 | - | TRBD2 | TRBJ2-5 | TRBV10-3 | CAIRELAGGYNPDQETQYF | TGTGCCATCAGGGAACTAGCGGGGGGGTATAACCCCGACCAAGAGACCCAGTACTTC
16 | - | TRBD1 | TRBJ2-5 | TRBV11-2 | CASSSFRDRKKETQYF | TGTGCCAGCAGCTCATTCCGGGACAGAAAAAAAGAGACCCAGTACTTC
15 | - | - | TRBJ2-1 | TRBV18 | CASSPGLALYNEQFF | TGTGCCAGCTCTCCGGGCCTAGCTCTATACAATGAGCAGTTCTTC
19 | - | TRBD2 | TRBJ2-3 | TRBV13 | CASSVGHTSGPGRADTQYF | TGTGCCAGCAGCGTAGGCCACACTAGCGGCCCAGGGAGGGCAGATACGCAGTATTTT
16 | many | TRBD1 | TRBJ2-7 | TRBV6-6 | CASTDPLTGGYDEQYF | TGTGCCAGCACCGATCCTTTGACAGGGGGCTACGACGAGCAGTACTTC
15 | few | - | TRBJ1-1 | TRBV15 | CATSRDRQSVAEAFF | TGTGCCACCAGCAGAGATCGACAGTCGGTCGCTGAAGCTTTCTTT
13 | - | - | TRBJ1-6 | TRBV5-5 | CASSKNRNSPLHF | TGTGCCAGCAGTAAGAACAGGAATTCACCCCTCCACTTT
14 | - | - | TRBJ2-5 | TRBV5-1 | CASSLFGSGETQYF | TGCGCCAGCAGCTTGTTCGGGAGTGGAGAGACCCAGTACTTC
12 | few | - | TRBJ2-7 | TRBV6-5 | CASSYSNGFKYF | TGTGCCAGCAGTTACTCGAACGGGTTCAAGTACTTC
12 | - | - | TRBJ2-3 | TRBV11-2 | CASSFPGYTQYF | TGTGCCAGCAGCTTCCCCGGGTATACGCAGTATTTT
13 | - | - | TRBJ1-1 | TRBV6-5 | CASSPHSDTEAFF | TGTGCCAGCAGCCCCCATTCGGACACTGAAGCTTTCTTT
15 | - | TRBD2 | TRBJ2-2 | TRBV5-6 | CASSLVGRGTGELFF | TGTGCCAGCAGCTTGGTTGGGAGGGGCACCGGGGAGCTGTTTTTT
14 | - | - | TRBJ1-3 | TRBV5-1 | CASSLGTPGNTIYF | TGCGCCAGCAGCCTGGGGACACCGGGAAACACCATATATTTT
12 | - | TRBD1 | TRBJ1-1 | TRBV29-1 | CSVATGVTEAFF | TGCAGCGTCGCGACAGGGGTAACTGAAGCTTTCTTT
20 | - | TRBD2 | TRBJ2-1 | TRBV19 | CASSIISNRPSGGTHNEQFF | TGTGCCAGTAGTATTATCTCGAACCGCCCTAGCGGGGGGACCCACAATGAGCAGTTCTTC
14 | few | - | TRBJ2-5 | TRBV3-1/TRBV3-2 | CASSRRGEGETQYF | TGTGCCAGCAGCCGCCGCGGGGAAGGTGAGACCCAGTACTTC
14 | few | - | TRBJ1-1 | TRBV5-1 | CASSLVGESTEAFF | TGCGCCAGCAGCTTGGTCGGGGAGAGCACTGAAGCTTTCTTT
14 | - | - | TRBJ2-7 | TRBV2 | CASSDRTATYEQYF | TGTGCCAGCAGTGATAGGACAGCAACCTACGAGCAGTACTTC
16 | - | TRBD1 | TRBJ1-6 | TRBV6-5 | CASSYGTAGGNSPLHF | TGTGCCAGCAGTTACGGGACAGCTGGGGGTAATTCACCCCTCCACTTT
15 | - | - | TRBJ2-7 | TRBV11-2 | CASSLGPGTEYEQYF | TGTGCCAGCAGCTTAGGCCCCGGGACTGAATACGAGCAGTACTTC
15 | once | - | TRBJ1-5 | TRBV10-3 | CAISERGYSNQPQHF | TGTGCCATCAGTGAACGGGGATATAGCAATCAGCCCCAGCATTTT
13 | - | - | TRBJ1-1 | TRBV7-7 | CASSLGQNTEAFF | TGTGCTAGCAGCTTGGGACAGAACACTGAAGCTTTCTTT
15 | - | - | TRBJ2-7 | TRBV2 | CASSELRASGYEQYF | TGTGCCAGCAGTGAATTGCGGGCTTCGGGATACGAGCAGTACTTC
14 | few | - | TRBJ1-5 | TRBV6-6 | CASSSTVVNQPQHF | TGTGCCAGCAGTTCAACAGTGGTTAATCAGCCCCAGCATTTT
20 | - | TRBD1 | TRBJ1-5 | TRBV19 | CASSIGLGQGGTYSNQPQHF | TGTGCCAGTAGTATAGGTCTGGGACAGGGGGGGACTTATAGCAATCAGCCCCAGCATTTT
17 | few | TRBD1 | TRBJ1-3 | TRBV7-8 | CASSVTRGPISGNTIYF | TGTGCCAGCAGCGTAACTAGGGGGCCCATTTCTGGAAACACCATATATTTT
20 | - | TRBD1 | TRBJ2-5 | TRBV5-5 | CASSFGPDRGGRTSQETQYF | TGTGCCAGCAGCTTCGGGCCGGACAGGGGTGGCCGAACATCCCAAGAGACCCAGTACTTC
14 | - | - | TRBJ1-5 | TRBV4-1 | CASSQGRVYQPQHF | TGCGCCAGCAGCCAAGGGAGGGTATATCAGCCCCAGCATTTT
13 | - | - | TRBJ1-1 | TRBV5-5 | CASSFTVNTEAFF | TGTGCCAGCAGCTTCACAGTGAACACTGAAGCTTTCTTT
15 | - | - | TRBJ2-5 | TRBV11-1 | CASSLGLGVRETQYF | TGTGCCAGCAGCTTGGGGCTTGGGGTTCGAGAGACCCAGTACTTC
16 | - | - | TRBJ2-2 | TRBV7-2 | CASSLEPGANTGELFF | TGTGCCAGCAGCTTAGAACCGGGGGCGAACACCGGGGAGCTGTTTTTT